This T cell receptor (beta chain) was captured by sequencing in a study of T cells in Graves' hyperthyroidism and ophthalmopathy (dated by TCRdb to about 2019). For the study in its entirety: Peripheral blood samples were taken at the time of initial diagnosis, prior to any treatment. In roughly six Graves' hyperthyroidism patients, the study also compared T-cell repertoires from thyroid tissue with T-cell repertoires from blood. The 100 discovery patients were divided at random into training and test sets in a 7:3 ratio. The paper describes TCR Vbeta CDR3 sequencing of 130 to 150 peripheral blood samples, made up of roughly 40 ophthalmopathy patients, around 73 hyperthyroidism patients and 17 progressor patients. Prospective prediction of ophthalmopathy was tested in an independent validation cohort of fewer than 20 hyperthyroidism patients and approximately 17 patients who later progressed to ophthalmopathy. Following sampling, methimazole starting at 30 mg daily was given to hyperthyroidism patients, and high-dose intravenous methylprednisolone was given to ophthalmopathy patients. To identify distinguishing TCR V-J signatures, a discovery cohort of about 95 patients was used, comprising 43 with Graves' ophthalmopathy and 57 with stable Graves' hyperthyroidism.

The investigation overall reported the following: No statistical method was used to fix the sample size in advance, and group allocation was not hidden from the investigators. Most expanded thyroid clonotypes (frequency above 0.001) were also detected in blood, a finding suggesting that blood repertoires may reflect thyroid immune responses. In validation, progression to ophthalmopathy was predicted by the model with about 70% sensitivity and 72% to 85% specificity, a median of about 6.8 months before onset. In cross-validation, a model built on a 13 V-J signature told ophthalmopathy apart from stable hyperthyroidism with approximately 90% sensitivity and roughly 82% specificity, and in testing the same model reached 80%/75%.

The TCR beta CDR3 regions were amplified from RNA transcripts. A first-round RT-PCR of the TCR CDR3 used the HTBI primer set with the Qiagen OneStep RT-PCR kit. Libraries were constructed in a second round of multiplex PCR, after which size selection and purification were performed. Sequencing of the libraries was done on an Illumina HiSeq2000 using paired-end 100 bp reads. As for the authors' bioinformatics: SOAPnuke was used to process the raw data, removing reads that contained adapters or uncalled bases, had a mean Phred below 15, or lacked an exact match to the constant primer or identifier. High-quality paired reads were merged using COPE v1.2.5, and each unique nucleotide sequence was defined as a clonotype. Clonotypes were aligned to IMGT TRBV, TRBD and TRBJ reference segments using MiTCR v1.1. The analysis included only V-J combinations with a frequency above 0.0001, which together covered roughly 99% of the repertoires. The TCS score was defined as the ratio of F50 (clonal expansion) to E x V (chaos), calculated using BLOSUM62-based TCRdist between CDR3 peptides within each V-J. Welch's t-statistics and random forest reduced around 550 V-J features to about 13, which were used in a naive Bayes classifier (R e1071). The public sequencing data were trimmed at Q25 with fastp and processed into clonotypes with MiXCR by TCRdb, which kept only in-frame beta chains. All rows with the same CDR3 protein become a single entry with the most common DNA and genes. The V and J calls shown here were made by TCRdb, not taken from the authors' results. The sample table holds nearly 600,000 distinct CDR3 sequences, of which more than 13% were seen once. The ten largest clones capture around 7% of the sample.

The CDR3 contains 14 residues, cysteine and phenylalanine counted. This entry keeps only the CDR3 DNA: 42 bases, framed from base 1. Based on the germline V gene (reference sequence), the CDR1 and CDR2 sequences are MNHEY and SMNVEV. The germline V and J ends show losses of 3 bases and 9 bases respectively, and no gene match explains 7 bases of the junction. On this clonotype itself: Its antigen is unknown. Base qualities are not recorded, but no much larger clone differs from it by a single base.

In the ophthalmopathy patients, disease was moderately to severely active, with a Clinical Activity Score of 3 or more, a NOSPECS grade of 4 or more, and a duration of less than 3 months. Exclusion was applied to patients with uncontrolled infections, other autoimmune diseases, pregnancy or lactation. Diagnoses were based on clinical symptoms, serum thyroxine and TRAb, thyroid ultrasound and orbital computed tomography. Ficoll-Paque density gradient centrifugation was used to isolate PBMCs from 8 to 10 ml of fresh peripheral blood. Trizol reagent was used to extract total RNA, and RNA quality was then checked on an Agilent 2100 Bioanalyzer.

This TCR came from a woman younger than 35 with Graves' ophthalmopathy. Material: blood. Recombination connected TRBV27 to TRBJ2-7; 11 of the junction bases match TRBD2. The CDR3 region: CASSFSGRALGQYF. At the DNA level, the sequence is TGTGCCAGCAGTTTTAGCGGGAGGGCCCTTGGGCAGTACTTC.